These T cell receptor beta chains were read from a single sample in a study of T cells in Graves' hyperthyroidism and ophthalmopathy. TCRdb passed the multiplex PCR reads through MiXCR, listing each CDR3 protein once. The sample includes about 640,000 distinct CDR3 sequences, roughly 15% seen only once; the top ten take around an eighth. Sequences were obtained from blood. All receptors come from a woman aged 45-65 years with Graves' ophthalmopathy. The CDR3 runs from the conserved cysteine through the conserved F or W. The D gene is left open where the match is weak. A row's size may be missing; if present it is once, few, many or a size class.

- | TRBJ2-5 | TRBV28 | many | TGTGCCAGCAGTTTATTTTCCGCGGGGGCGGGAGTTCCGGAGACCCAGTACTTC | CASSLFSAGAGVPETQYF
- | TRBJ1-2 | TRBV5-1 | many | TGCGCCAGCTCGGCACAGGGTAACTATGGCTACACCTTC | CASSAQGNYGYTF
- | TRBJ2-3 | TRBV28 | many | TGTGCCAGCAGTTATGACGGGAGAACAGATACGCAGTATTTT | CASSYDGRTDTQYF
TRBD1 | TRBJ2-2 | TRBV6-6 | many | TGTGCCAGCAGTTACTCGAGGGGGCAGGCCACCGGGGAGCTGTTTTTT | CASSYSRGQATGELFF
TRBD2 | TRBJ2-3 | TRBV20-1 | many | TGCAGCGCAACTAGCGGGAGGGCAGATACGCAGTATTTT | CSATSGRADTQYF
- | TRBJ2-1 | TRBV18 | few | TGTGCCAGCTCACCCTTAAACACCCCTTCGGGGAATGAGCAGTTCTTC | CASSPLNTPSGNEQFF
- | TRBJ1-3 | TRBV27 | - | TGTGCCAGCAGAATTAACAGGGATGCTGGAAACACCATATATTTT | CASRINRDAGNTIYF
TRBD2 | TRBJ2-7 | TRBV9 | - | TGTGCCAGCAGCCGGCTAGCGGGAGGGCCGATGGACGAGCAGTACTTC | CASSRLAGGPMDEQYF
TRBD2 | TRBJ2-1 | TRBV4-3 | - | TGCGCCAGCAGCCAGGAACGGGGACTAGCGGGACGGAACAATGAGCAGTTCTTC | CASSQERGLAGRNNEQFF
TRBD2 | TRBJ2-5 | TRBV15 | - | TGTGCCACCAGCAGGGATAGCGGGACGCGAGAGACCCAGTACTTC | CATSRDSGTRETQYF
- | TRBJ2-7 | TRBV12-3/TRBV12-4 | - | TGTGCCAGCAGTTTCCGCAGGGGAAGGACCTACGAGCAGTACTTC | CASSFRRGRTYEQYF
TRBD1 | TRBJ2-1 | TRBV2 | few | TGTGCCAGCAGTGAAGCGCTAGGGACAGGGTGGGATGAAGAGCAGTTCTTC | CASSEALGTGWDEEQFF
- | TRBJ2-2 | TRBV10-3 | few | TGTGCCATCAGTGTCGTCCAGAACACCGGGGAGCTGTTTTTT | CAISVVQNTGELFF
TRBD1 | TRBJ2-2 | TRBV6-1 | - | TGTGCCAGCAGCCCTCTTACCCCCGGGACAGGGATGCGCACCGGGGAGCTGTTTTTT | CASSPLTPGTGMRTGELFF
- | TRBJ1-2 | TRBV20-1 | - | TGCAGTGCTAGAGAAATGGGTGACAAAAATGGCTACACCTTC | CSAREMGDKNGYTF
- | TRBJ2-1 | TRBV20-1 | many | TGCAGTGTTATACGGTCAGCTGGCTTGGGTGAGCAGTTCTTC | CSVIRSAGLGEQFF
TRBD2 | TRBJ2-5 | TRBV18 | many | TGTGCCAGCTCACCACTAGCGGGAGCGGAGACCCAGTACTTC | CASSPLAGAETQYF
TRBD1 | TRBJ2-7 | TRBV28 | - | TGTGCCAGCAGTACCCCGGACAGGGTTAAGCAGTACTTC | CASSTPDRVKQYF
- | TRBJ2-6 | TRBV19 | - | TGTGCCAGTAGTATACGGGCAGCTGGGGCCAACGTCCTGACTTTC | CASSIRAAGANVLTF
TRBD1 | TRBJ1-1 | TRBV7-3 | many | TGTGCCAGCAGCTTAGGGCTACAGGGGTATGCTTTCTTT | CASSLGLQGYAFF
TRBD2 | TRBJ2-2 | TRBV9 | few | TGTGCCAGCAGCGCATCGACTAGCGGGAGTTACACCGGGGAGCTGTTTTTT | CASSASTSGSYTGELFF
TRBD2 | TRBJ2-1 | TRBV19 | - | TGTGCCACCGAACCGGGGGTGGCGGGAGGCTATTACTCCTACAATGAGCAGTTCTTC | CATEPGVAGGYYSYNEQFF
- | TRBJ2-7 | TRBV5-1 | many | TGCGCCAGCAGCCCGAGCCTTGGACAGATTTACGAGCAGTACTTC | CASSPSLGQIYEQYF
- | TRBJ2-5 | TRBV18 | many | TGTGCCAGCTCACCACGGGGGGCGCCCCAAGAGACCCAGTACTTC | CASSPRGAPQETQYF